This TCR beta chain originates from a study of control samples from healthy donors and cancer patients. V lost 6 bases, J lost 4 bases, and 12 bases lay in between. Germline V CDR1 and CDR2: SNHLY, FYNNEI. The CDR3 totals 13 residues. The table came from immunoSEQ multiplex PCR; TCRdb's copy has only in-frame clones and leaves some out. The sample has some 71,000 clones, about nine tenths seen once. The sequence came from a woman aged 45-65 years with colorectal cancer. V usage is TRBV2 and J usage is TRBJ1-1; D possibly corresponds to TRBD1 (6 bases). Material: PBMCs. The CDR3 DNA sequence: TGTGCCAGCAGCGCCTCAGGGGTCACTGAAGCTTTCTTT. Its protein is CASSASGVTEAFF. The full variable domain, with the rest looked up from reference TRBV2 and TRBJ1-1, is EPEVTQTPSHQVTQMGQEVILRCVPISNHLYFYWYRQILGQKVEFLVSFYNNEISEKSEIFDDQFSVERPDGSNFTLKIRSTKLEDSAMYFCASSASGVTEAFFGQGTRLTVV.